This T cell receptor beta chain was observed in a study of T cells in localized non-small cell lung cancer. Overall study findings and caveats: A denser population of T cells in blood accompanied longer overall survival. The highest T cell clonality was in uninvolved adjacent lung, above tumor. Heterogeneity remains possible, as sequencing covered one tumor region only. Adjacent lung tissue had a median about 57 of the top 100 clones found in the tumor.

The CDR3 loop spans 15 amino acids. V lost 1 base to trimming and J lost 3 bases, with 12 bases between them. Germline V gene sequence: CDR1 SGHRS, CDR2 YFSETQ. Comment on this clone: Its antigen remains unidentified.

Using immunoSEQ multiplex PCR, the repertoire was profiled, and TCRdb retains in-frame clones only, with some absent. The sample records roughly 4,600 clones, roughly 28% being singletons. The sequence was collected from a man aged 35 to 70 with stage III squamous cell lung carcinoma. The sequencing used lung tumor tissue, collected before any cancer treatment. The chain joins TRBV5-1 to TRBJ2-3, with a possible D match to TRBD1 (7 bases). The CDR3 DNA reads TGCGCCAGCAGCTTGAGGGCAGGGGGGACAGATACGCAGTATTTT. The encoded protein is CASSLRAGGTDTQYF.